The clone carrying this T cell receptor (beta chain) has only a few counts. This sample is part of a study of blood T cell repertoires in COVID-19. About the research overall: Donors in the United States, Italy and Spain gave samples during acute or convalescent COVID-19. PBMCs, B-cell-depleted T cells, or T cells provided the cDNA or gDNA that made up the material.

CDR1 and CDR2 from the germline V gene are MNHEY and SVGAGI. V dropped 6 bases and J dropped 1 base, with 11 bases sitting between them. The CDR3 is 14 residues long. In the original workflow: Estimation of nucleated cell counts relied on the amplification of reference gene primers. Profiled with immunoSEQ multiplex PCR; TCRdb holds only in-frame clones, not every one. V and J calls and clone size are those listed in that table; D and trimming were worked out from the DNA. The table shows about 310,000 clones, with roughly 91% occurring only once. V is TRBV6-5 and J is TRBJ2-3; possible D gene TRBD1, 5 bases. Sequencing was performed on peripheral blood. The TCR was taken from a man aged 45-65 years with active or convalescent COVID-19. CDR3 in amino acids: CASSPGYGTDTQYF. CDR3 nucleotide sequence: TGTGCCAGCAGCCCAGGGTATGGCACAGATACGCAGTATTTT.